The 29 T cell receptor beta chains below come from one sample, sequenced in a study of beta chain features in type 1 diabetes. Sequencing targeted expressed TCRB transcripts, as all isolated RNA had been reverse transcribed. TCRdb keeps only in-frame clones here, not all; method: immunoSEQ multiplex PCR. The sample consists of 130,000 to 150,000 clones, roughly a tenth of them appearing once. What was sequenced was central memory CD4+ T cells from blood. The source is a man between 18 and 35 years old in good health.

V usage is TRBV30 and J usage is TRBJ1-5; 8 bases line up with TRBD1. The CDR3 is 13 residues long. The J segment lost 0 bases and the V segment lost 6 bases, leaving 1 base of the junction unmatched. CDR1 and CDR2 (germline): GTSNPN, SVGIG (reference sequence). In DNA form, the CDR3 reads TGTGCCTGTGACAGGGGTAGCAATCAGCCCCAGCATTTT. As protein: CACDRGSNQPQHF.

V usage is TRBV7-2 and J usage is TRBJ2-7, with 8 bases lining up with TRBD2. From germline, CDR1 is SGHTA and CDR2 FQGNSA. Trimming cost V 4 bases and J 7 bases; bases outside gene matches: 15. The CDR3 totals 16 residues. CDR3 DNA: TGTGCCAGCAGCTCCTACCAGGCGTTAGCGGGGAGAGAGCAGTACTTC. As protein: CASSSYQALAGREQYF.

This clone was detected a few times. This rearrangement joins TRBV7-2 to TRBJ2-1; maybe TRBD2 (6 bases). CDR3 length equals 14 residues. Germline CDR1 SGHTA, CDR2 FQGNSA. The V end lost 3 bases, the J end lost 3 bases, and 9 bases lay between the germline ends. CDR3 protein: CASSFPGLYNEQFF. The CDR3 DNA reads TGTGCCAGCAGCTTTCCGGGACTCTACAATGAGCAGTTCTTC.

The chain is built from TRBV6-1 and TRBJ2-4; 12 bases map to TRBD2. Germline-derived CDR1 and CDR2 are MNHNS and SASEGT. This CDR3 region has 15 residues. Trimming removed 5 bases from V and 7 bases from J; junction bases left unmatched: 6. CDR3 bases: TGTGCCAGCAGTTCCCTAGCGGGGGGGCCGAACATTCAGTACTTC. Amino acid sequence: CASSSLAGGPNIQYF.

This clone turned up a few times. The chain is built from TRBV7-3 and TRBJ2-1; 8 bases map to TRBD1. J lost 3 bases, V lost 1 base, and 2 bases had no gene match. Looked up from germline, CDR1 is SGHTA and CDR2 is FQGTGA. The CDR3 spans 15 residues. The CDR3 reads CASSLMGQDYNEQFF. CDR3 nucleotide sequence: TGTGCCAGCAGCTTAATGGGACAGGACTACAATGAGCAGTTCTTC.

The chain employs TRBV4-1 and TRBJ1-2; 8 positions agree with TRBD1. The CDR3 totals 19 residues. Germline-derived CDR1 and CDR2 are MGHRA and YSYEKL. With 1 base clipped from V and 2 bases from J, the junction kept 15 bases outside the gene matches. CDR3 sequence reads: CASSQVIMVQGAKNYGYTF. For the CDR3, the DNA is TGCGCCAGCAGCCAAGTTATAATGGTCCAGGGGGCCAAAAACTATGGCTACACCTTC.

The CDR3: CASSSGTGREKLFF. The CDR3 DNA reads TGTGCCAGCAGCTCAGGGACAGGGAGGGAAAAACTGTTTTTT. The chain carries TRBV9 and TRBJ1-4, with 9 nucleotides matching TRBD1. Germline-derived CDR1 and CDR2 are SGDLS and YYNGEE. The V and J ends lost 4 bases and 8 bases, in that order; junction bases with no gene match: 6. The CDR3 covers 14 residues.

This clone showed up just a few times. The rearrangement uses TRBV29-1 and TRBJ2-1, with TRBD1 matching over 7 bases. V dropped 6 bases and J dropped 4; count of bases not matched to a gene: 6. Germline assignment: CDR1 SQVTM and CDR2 ANQGSEA. This CDR3 contains 13 residues. The CDR3 sequence: CSVGSDRYNEQFF. Written as DNA, the CDR3 is TGCAGCGTCGGATCGGACAGGTACAATGAGCAGTTCTTC.

The chain has TRBV4-3 and TRBJ2-6; no reliable D call. CDR3 size: 15 residues. Germline loops: CDR1 LGHNA, CDR2 YSLEER. Trimming stripped 3 bases from V and 0 bases from J, with 6 bases between. The CDR3 region has the DNA TGCGCCAGCAGCCAGGGCTACTCTGGGGCCAACGTCCTGACTTTC. Its protein product is CASSQGYSGANVLTF.

The chain joins TRBV6-1 to TRBJ2-1; TRBD2 is a possible D gene (6 bases). CDR3 size: 15 residues. CDR1 and CDR2 (germline): MNHNS, SASEGT. V lost 5 bases and J lost 0, with 11 bases in between. In DNA form, the CDR3 reads TGTGCCAGCAGTAATCGGGACTCCTCCTACAATGAGCAGTTCTTC. Translated: CASSNRDSSYNEQFF.

This chain joins TRBV7-8 and TRBJ1-6; no clear D gene. The germline V gene encodes CDR1 SGHVS and CDR2 FQNEAQ. Trimming stripped 0 bases from V and 5 bases from J, with 5 bases between. The CDR3 has 14 amino acids. Written as DNA, the CDR3 is TGTGCCAGCAGCTTAGCGCGGAATAATTCACCCCTCCACTTT. The encoded protein is CASSLARNNSPLHF.

This clone was seen more than once but under ten times. This chain connects TRBV7-2 to TRBJ2-7, with D possibly matching TRBD2 (8 bases). This CDR3 is built from 17 residues. The V gene's germline CDR1 is SGHTA and CDR2 FQGNSA. V shed 5 bases and J shed 3 bases, with 23 bases lying between them. The chain's CDR3 is CASSLREGAGLYYEQYF. DNA of the CDR3: TGTGCCAGCAGCCTCCGGGAGGGGGCGGGTCTGTACTACGAGCAGTACTTC.

V usage is TRBV9 and J usage is TRBJ1-1; TRBD1 matches at 8 bases. CDR1 and CDR2 from the germline V gene are SGDLS and YYNGEE. The CDR3 runs 15 residues. Trimming took 4 bases from V and 2 from J; bases not matched to a gene: 7. DNA of the CDR3: TGTGCCAGCAGCACCCAAGGACAGGGCAACACTGAAGCTTTCTTT. Translation gives CASSTQGQGNTEAFF.

This chain uses TRBV13 with TRBJ1-6; unclear D gene. Germline CDR1 reads PRHDT; CDR2 reads FYEKMQ (reference sequence). The length of the CDR3 is 16 residues. V was trimmed by 2 bases and J by 5 bases, leaving 13 bases between them. In DNA form, the CDR3 reads TGTGCCAGCAGCTTAATGCGGGGTAGGGATAATTCACCCCTCCACTTT. Protein: CASSLMRGRDNSPLHF. Based on the CDR3 plus reference TRBV13 and TRBJ1-6, the full variable domain is AAGVIQSPRHLIKEKRETATLKCYPIPRHDTVYWYQQGPGQDPQFLISFYEKMQSDKGSIPDRFSAQQFSDYHSELNMSSLELGDSALYFCASSLMRGRDNSPLHFGNGTRLTVT.

The chain carries TRBV15 and TRBJ1-2; 9 bases fit TRBD1. V was pared by 5 bases and J by 4 bases, with 8 bases of the junction left unmatched. The CDR3 is 15 residues long. Germline V gene sequence: CDR1 LNHNV, CDR2 YYDKDF (reference sequence). The CDR3 region has the DNA TGTGCCACCAGCTTCACAGGGGGCGCAGGCTATGGCTACACCTTC. Encoded protein: CATSFTGGAGYGYTF.

This chain connects TRBV28 to TRBJ2-7, with 9 bases that match TRBD1. CDR1 MDHEN and CDR2 SYDVKM come from the germline V gene. The V and J ends lost 6 bases and 5 bases, in that order; junction bases with no gene match: 8. The CDR3 has 14 residues. The CDR3 coding sequence is TGTGCCAGCAGCCCGGGACAGGGTTTCGACGAGCAGTACTTC. Protein product: CASSPGQGFDEQYF.

This clone appeared a few times. V usage is TRBV28 and J usage is TRBJ2-5; 11 bases are a match to TRBD2. The germline V gene has CDR1 MDHEN and CDR2 SYDVKM. Trimming cost V 2 bases and J 0 bases; bases outside gene matches: 2. The CDR3 is 16 residues long. CDR3 region: CASSLSSGGDQETQYF. CDR3 bases: TGTGCCAGCAGTTTAAGTAGCGGGGGGGACCAAGAGACCCAGTACTTC.

The gene calls are TRBV21-1 and TRBJ1-4. TRBV21-1 is deemed a pseudogene. This CDR3 comprises 14 residues. CDR3 DNA: TGTGCCAGCAGCAAAGCTGGCGGAAATGAAAAACTGTTTTTT. Translating it yields CASSKAGGNEKLFF.

The chain employs TRBV6-5 and TRBJ1-2; 10 bases agree with TRBD1. This CDR3 region has 16 residues. Germline values: CDR1 MNHEY, CDR2 SVGAGI. After removal of 4 bases from V and 4 bases from J, the junction contained 9 bases not matched to a gene. The CDR3 DNA reads TGTGCCAGCAGTTCTACCAACGGACAGGGGGGCTATGGCTACACCTTC. As protein: CASSSTNGQGGYGYTF.

Remarks on this clone: Compared with germline, one end of the junction differs, possibly owing to a read error. The chain is built from TRBV9 and TRBJ2-7, with 12 bases aligning to TRBD2. Per germline, CDR1 SGDLS and CDR2 YYNGEE. This CDR3 comprises 12 residues. The CDR3 loop is CASSRTSGERSF. The CDR3, as DNA: TGTGCCAGCAGCCGGACTAGCGGGGAGAGAAGCTTC.

This clone was detected a few times. The chain links TRBV4-2 to TRBJ2-2, with D perhaps matching TRBD2 (7 bases). Per germline, CDR1 LGHNA and CDR2 YNFKEQ. V lost 4 bases to trimming and J lost 1 base, with 13 bases between them. This CDR3 spans 16 amino acids. CDR3 in amino acids: CASSPKGGGNTGELFF. In DNA form, the CDR3 reads TGTGCCAGCAGCCCCAAGGGAGGGGGGAACACCGGGGAGCTGTTTTTT.

This clone was seen a handful of times. The gene calls are TRBV7-2 and TRBJ1-5; D uncertain. V lost 1 base to trimming and J lost 0 bases, with 7 bases between them. This CDR3 region has 15 residues. The germline V gene has CDR1 SGHTA and CDR2 FQGNSA. The CDR3 here is CASSLGVYSNQPQHF. The CDR3 nucleotides read TGTGCCAGCAGCTTAGGTGTATATAGCAATCAGCCCCAGCATTTT.

Only a few counts were recorded for this clone. This chain uses TRBV5-1 with TRBJ2-3; D gene uncertain. CDR3 size: 12 residues. With 3 bases removed from V and 4 bases from J, the gap between germline ends came to 6 bases. The germline CDR1 and CDR2 sequences are SGHRS and YFSETQ. This chain's CDR3 is CASSSPSDTQYF. DNA for the CDR3: TGCGCCAGCAGCTCCCCCTCAGATACGCAGTATTTT.

The chain combines TRBV7-2 with TRBJ1-1, with D unclear. The length of the CDR3 is 14 residues. The ends were cut back, 2 bases at V and 1 base at J, with 8 bases in the middle. Germline V CDR1 and CDR2: SGHTA, FQGNSA. The CDR3 region is CASSLIRGNTEAFF. DNA of the CDR3: TGTGCCAGCAGCTTAATACGGGGGAACACTGAAGCTTTCTTT.

This chain joins TRBV13 and TRBJ1-6; D may be TRBD1 (6 bases). Trimming pared 0 bases from V and 7 bases from J, leaving 13 bases between. The germline V gene encodes CDR1 PRHDT and CDR2 FYEKMQ (reference sequence). CDR3 size: 16 residues. The CDR3 DNA reads TGTGCCAGCAGCTTAGGCCGCACAGGGAGAAATTCACCCCTCCACTTT. Translated, it gives CASSLGRTGRNSPLHF.

This clone was observed a handful of times. The chain is built from TRBV7-9 and TRBJ1-1, with D possibly matching TRBD1 (5 bases). The CDR3 has 14 residues. The V and J ends lost 3 bases and 2 bases respectively, with 10 bases between them. Germline CDR1 reads SEHNR; CDR2 reads FQNEAQ (reference sequence). CDR3 in amino acids: CASSFTGYNTEAFF. The CDR3 DNA is TGTGCCAGCAGCTTCACAGGTTACAACACTGAAGCTTTCTTT. The full variable domain, completed using reference TRBV7-9 and TRBJ1-1, is DTGVSQNPRHKITKRGQNVTFRCDPISEHNRLYWYRQTLGQGPEFLTYFQNEAQLEKSRLLSDRFSAERPKGSFSTLEIQRTEQGDSAMYLCASSFTGYNTEAFFGQGTRLTVV.

V is TRBV5-6 and J is TRBJ2-2; no clear D gene. CDR1 and CDR2 from the germline V gene are SGHDT and YYEEEE. Trimming stripped 0 bases from V and 2 bases from J, with 5 bases between. The CDR3 sequence is 14 residues long. CDR3 DNA: TGTGCCAGCAGCTTGGTGTCTAACACCGGGGAGCTGTTTTTT. Translated: CASSLVSNTGELFF.

V and J are TRBV19 and TRBJ2-1; the match to TRBD2 covers 11 bases. After removal of 4 bases from V and 5 bases from J, the junction contained 7 bases not matched to a gene. The CDR3 totals 16 residues. The germline CDR1 and CDR2 sequences are LNHDA and SQIVND (reference sequence). This CDR3 is CASSTGLAGVNNEQFF. CDR3 coding DNA: TGTGCCAGTAGTACCGGACTAGCGGGCGTTAACAATGAGCAGTTCTTC.

This clone was counted between two and nine times. This sequence joins TRBV29-1 and TRBJ2-7, with a possible D match to TRBD1 (6 bases). Trimming shortened V by 3 bases and J by 3 bases, and 9 bases separated the two germline ends. Germline V gene lookup returns CDR1 SQVTM and CDR2 ANQGSEA. This CDR3 spans 12 amino acids. CDR3 loop: CSVDGQNYEQYF. CDR3 sequence (DNA): TGCAGCGTTGATGGACAGAACTACGAGCAGTACTTC.